This TCR beta chain was identified in a study of blood T cell repertoires in COVID-19. Measured with immunoSEQ multiplex PCR; TCRdb has only the in-frame clones, and not every one. This table holds about 39,000 clones, 75% to 85% found once. The V gene end was trimmed by 6 bases and the J gene end by 2 bases; junction bases not matched to a gene: 8. The germline gives CDR1 ENHRY, CDR2 SYGVKD. The CDR3 sequence is 15 residues long. The sample was peripheral blood. This TCR derives from a man between 65 and 85 years old with acute or convalescent COVID-19. The rearrangement uses TRBV10-3 and TRBJ2-5; 8 nucleotides agree with TRBD2. Here the CDR3 reads CAIRFGGGTQETQYF. The CDR3 nucleotides read TGTGCCATCAGATTCGGGGGGGGGACTCAAGAGACCCAGTACTTC.